A selection of T cell receptor beta chains follows, all from one sample in a study of T cells in Graves' hyperthyroidism and ophthalmopathy. TCRdb re-called the multiplex PCR reads with MiXCR, one entry per CDR3 protein. Here the sample spans about 350,000 distinct CDR3 sequences, approximately 18% being singletons. Material: blood. These receptors were taken from a woman between 35 and 50 years old with Graves' ophthalmopathy. CDR3s include the opening cysteine and the closing phenylalanine or tryptophan. A D gene is named only where the DNA matches it firmly. Clone size is not always given. Where it is, it says once, few, many or a class for expanded clones.

d_gene | len | j_gene | abundance | v_gene | CDR3aa | CDR3nt
- | 17 | TRBJ2-7 | few | TRBV2 | CASSDGGEQLGSYEQYF | TGTGCCAGCAGTGACGGCGGCGAACAACTAGGCTCCTACGAGCAGTACTTC
TRBD2 | 15 | TRBJ2-1 | many | TRBV2 | CASSVGGSSYNEQFF | TGTGCCAGCAGTGTAGGCGGGAGCTCCTACAATGAGCAGTTCTTC
TRBD1 | 14 | TRBJ2-7 | many | TRBV28 | CASSKDRGVFEQYF | TGTGCCAGCAGCAAGGACAGGGGAGTCTTCGAGCAGTACTTC
TRBD1 | 15 | TRBJ1-2 | few | TRBV5-1 | CASSLATGGAVGYTF | TGCGCCAGCAGCTTGGCAACAGGGGGCGCGGTTGGCTACACCTTC
- | 17 | TRBJ1-1 | many | TRBV30 | CACTVRQGGSLNTEAFF | TGTGCCTGCACAGTCAGACAAGGGGGGAGTTTGAACACTGAAGCTTTCTTT
- | 13 | TRBJ2-7 | many | TRBV6-4 | CASSEGDTYEQYF | TGTGCCAGCAGTGAGGGGGACACCTACGAGCAGTACTTC
- | 14 | TRBJ1-2 | many | TRBV28 | CASSYTIGVNGYTF | TGTGCCAGCAGTTACACGATCGGGGTCAACGGCTACACCTTC
- | 14 | TRBJ1-5 | many | TRBV10-3 | CAISEGRANQPQHF | TGTGCCATCAGTGAGGGGAGGGCAAATCAGCCCCAGCACTTT
TRBD2 | 15 | TRBJ2-5 | many | TRBV19 | CASGLVLAGQETQYF | TGTGCCAGTGGGCTTGTCCTAGCGGGCCAAGAGACCCAGTACTTC
- | 15 | TRBJ1-1 | many | TRBV19 | CASSINRVGGTEAFF | TGTGCCAGTAGTATTAACAGGGTGGGTGGCACTGAAGCTTTCTTT
- | 16 | TRBJ2-5 | few | TRBV28 | CATYQFRNRVQETQYF | TGTGCCACCTACCAATTCAGAAACAGAGTCCAAGAGACCCAGTACTTC
- | 14 | TRBJ1-1 | many | TRBV6-2/TRBV6-3 | CASTLRGGYTEAFF | TGTGCCAGCACCCTACGTGGGGGGTACACTGAAGCTTTCTTT
- | 13 | TRBJ2-2 | many | TRBV2 | CAAQGFDTGELFF | TGTGCCGCCCAGGGGTTCGACACCGGGGAGCTGTTTTTT
- | 14 | TRBJ2-7 | - | TRBV12-3/TRBV12-4 | CASSLRNKQNEQYF | TGTGCCAGCAGTTTACGCAACAAGCAAAACGAGCAGTACTTC
- | 13 | TRBJ1-1 | many | TRBV20-1 | CSARPTGHTEAFF | TGCAGTGCTCGACCTACAGGGCACACTGAAGCTTTCTTT
- | 17 | TRBJ1-5 | many | TRBV2 | CASSEERLGTANQPQHF | TGTGCCAGCAGTGAAGAGAGGTTAGGCACAGCCAATCAGCCCCAGCATTTT
TRBD1 | 14 | TRBJ1-2 | - | TRBV20-1 | CSAAAGQGANGYTF | TGCAGTGCGGCCGCCGGACAGGGGGCGAATGGCTACACCTTC
TRBD2 | 16 | TRBJ2-2 | many | TRBV10-3 | CAIRRTSGRDTGELFF | TGTGCCATCAGAAGGACTAGCGGGAGGGACACCGGGGAGCTGTTTTTT
- | 16 | TRBJ2-7 | many | TRBV28 | CACSFWSMASRYEQYF | TGTGCCTGCAGTTTTTGGTCAATGGCTTCTCGATACGAGCAGTACTTC
TRBD1 | 16 | TRBJ2-7 | - | TRBV12-3/TRBV12-4 | CASSMTAKGQSYEQYF | TGTGCCAGCAGCATGACGGCAAAGGGACAGTCCTACGAGCAGTACTTC
TRBD2 | 14 | TRBJ2-7 | - | TRBV6-1 | CASRGAGGLYEQYF | TGTGCCAGCAGGGGAGCGGGGGGACTCTACGAGCAGTACTTC
- | 15 | TRBJ1-5 | many | TRBV6-2/TRBV6-3 | CASSYGGAGNQPQHF | TGTGCCAGCAGTTACGGGGGGGCCGGCAATCAGCCCCAGCATTTT
- | 15 | TRBJ2-7 | many | TRBV12-3/TRBV12-4 | CASSLWGGSSYEQYF | TGTGCCAGCAGTTTATGGGGCGGAAGCTCCTACGAGCAGTACTTC
- | 15 | TRBJ2-4 | many | TRBV20-1 | CSARAGSAAKNIQYF | TGCAGTGCTCGTGCCGGAAGCGCAGCCAAAAACATTCAGTACTTC
TRBD1 | 15 | TRBJ2-4 | few | TRBV28 | CASLTGGAAKNIQYF | TGTGCCAGCCTTACAGGGGGCGCGGCCAAAAACATTCAGTACTTC
TRBD1 | 15 | TRBJ2-7 | many | TRBV10-3 | CAISDPGTGVYEQYF | TGTGCCATCAGTGATCCCGGGACAGGGGTCTACGAGCAGTACTTC
TRBD2 | 12 | TRBJ2-4 | - | TRBV6-5 | CASSSLAGIQYF | TGTGCCAGCAGTTCCCTAGCGGGGATTCAGTACTTC
- | 14 | TRBJ1-5 | many | TRBV6-2/TRBV6-3 | CASSYSGGLQPQHF | TGTGCCAGCAGTTATTCCGGGGGCCTGCAGCCCCAGCATTTT
- | 11 | TRBJ2-7 | many | TRBV19 | CASSGDYEQYF | TGTGCCAGTAGCGGGGACTACGAGCAGTACTTC
- | 15 | TRBJ2-7 | many | TRBV28 | CASSFAPQGSYEQYF | TGTGCCAGCAGTTTTGCCCCTCAGGGCTCCTACGAGCAGTACTTC
TRBD2 | 18 | TRBJ2-7 | few | TRBV9 | CASSRGTRKTLSSYEQYF | TGTGCCAGCAGCCGCGGGACTAGAAAAACACTGAGCTCCTACGAGCAGTACTTC
TRBD1 | 16 | TRBJ1-5 | many | TRBV6-1 | CASRETGGGSNQPQHF | TGTGCCAGCAGGGAGACAGGGGGTGGGAGCAATCAGCCCCAGCATTTT
TRBD1 | 13 | TRBJ2-5 | few | TRBV19 | CASPRDRGKTQYF | TGTGCCAGTCCTCGGGACAGGGGAAAGACCCAGTACTTC
- | 15 | TRBJ2-5 | many | TRBV6-1 | CASSEVYSQRETQYF | TGTGCCAGCAGTGAAGTTTATTCCCAACGGGAGACCCAGTACTTC
TRBD2 | 14 | TRBJ2-3 | many | TRBV6-5 | CASSTSGSADTQYF | TGTGCCAGCAGTACTAGCGGGAGCGCAGATACGCAGTATTTT
- | 17 | TRBJ2-6 | - | TRBV6-5 | CASSYVKGSSGANVLTF | TGTGCCAGCAGTTATGTCAAAGGGAGCTCTGGGGCCAACGTCCTGACTTTC
- | 17 | TRBJ1-2 | many | TRBV6-1 | CASTHSNFRGLLAGYTF | TGTGCCAGCACCCACTCAAATTTCAGGGGCCTGCTTGCTGGCTACACCTTC
TRBD1 | 16 | TRBJ2-5 | few | TRBV7-2 | CASSTGVLLIQETQYF | TGTGCCAGCAGTACAGGGGTCCTCTTAATCCAAGAGACCCAGTACTTC
TRBD1 | 14 | TRBJ2-5 | once | TRBV12-3/TRBV12-4 | CASSLETGEETQYF | TGTGCCAGCAGTTTAGAGACAGGGGAAGAGACCCAGTACTTC
- | 17 | TRBJ2-6 | many | TRBV6-5 | CASSYSHGQVRANVLTF | TGTGCCAGCAGTTACTCACACGGCCAAGTACGGGCCAACGTCCTGACTTTC
- | 15 | TRBJ1-3 | many | TRBV7-9 | CASSSDINSGNTIYF | TGTGCCAGCAGCTCTGACATCAACTCTGGAAACACCATATATTTT
- | 12 | TRBJ1-3 | many | TRBV3-1 | CASATRGNTIYF | TGTGCCAGCGCGACTCGGGGAAACACCATATATTTT
TRBD1 | 15 | TRBJ1-1 | many | TRBV7-9 | CASSLDRGRHTEAFF | TGTGCCAGCAGCCTAGACAGGGGGCGGCACACTGAAGCTTTCTTT
- | 16 | TRBJ2-7 | many | TRBV14 | CASSSAPGSPYYEQYF | TGTGCCAGCAGCTCCGCCCCGGGAAGTCCGTACTACGAGCAGTACTTC
TRBD1 | 13 | TRBJ1-1 | many | TRBV6-5 | CATQGAVFAEAFF | TGTGCCACCCAGGGGGCGGTTTTCGCTGAAGCTTTCTTT
- | 16 | TRBJ1-5 | many | TRBV11-2 | CASSLGWTGFNQPQHF | TGTGCCAGCAGCCTGGGGTGGACGGGGTTCAATCAGCCCCAGCATTTT
TRBD2 | 13 | TRBJ2-7 | many | TRBV11-2 | CASSTRTSYEQYF | TGTGCCAGCAGCACACGGACTAGCTACGAGCAGTACTTC
- | 13 | TRBJ1-1 | - | TRBV6-1 | CASRPPRSDGAFF | TGTGCCAGCAGACCCCCCCGTTCCGATGGTGCTTTCTTT
- | 14 | TRBJ1-2 | - | TRBV12-3/TRBV12-4 | CASSSPGAGSGYIF | TGTGCCAGCAGTTCACCGGGTGCGGGTTCGGGCTACATCTTC
TRBD2 | 13 | TRBJ2-7 | few | TRBV30 | CAWSNSGAYEQYF | TGTGCCTGGAGTAACAGCGGGGCCTACGAGCAGTACTTC
- | 11 | TRBJ2-6 | - | TRBV30 | CACFGANVLTF | TGTGCCTGCTTTGGGGCCAACGTCCTGACTTTC
TRBD2 | 15 | TRBJ2-7 | many | TRBV6-5 | CASSYSIAGGGEQYF | TGTGCCAGCAGTTACTCGATTGCGGGAGGCGGCGAGCAGTACTTC
TRBD2 | 16 | TRBJ2-7 | once | TRBV20-1 | CSASGRVAGRAHEQYF | TGCAGTGCTAGTGGCCGCGTTGCGGGGAGGGCTCACGAGCAGTACTTC
TRBD1 | 13 | TRBJ2-5 | - | TRBV7-8 | CASIGTAQETQYF | TGTGCCAGCATCGGGACAGCTCAAGAGACCCAGTACTTC